This TCR beta chain comes out of a study of blood T cell repertoires in COVID-19. About the study: Both acute and convalescent COVID-19 samples were obtained from the United States, Italy and Spain. Sample material is recorded as cDNA or gDNA derived from T cells, B-cell-depleted T cells, or PBMCs.

Germline assignment: CDR1 SGHTA and CDR2 FQGNSA. V gave up 5 bases and J gave up 12 bases; unmatched junction bases: 9. The CDR3 is made up of 13 amino acids. Libraries were prepared by immunoSEQ multiplex PCR; TCRdb keeps only in-frame clonotypes and omits some of them. Here the sample spans 180,000 or so clones, just over 85% being singletons. This TCR derives from a man aged 55 to 70 with acute or convalescent COVID-19. The source material was peripheral blood. This chain links TRBV7-2 with TRBJ2-1; 8 bases are shared with TRBD1. This chain's CDR3 is CASSTQGANMQFF. The CDR3 region has the DNA TGTGCCAGCAGCACGCAGGGGGCAAACATGCAGTTCTTC.